This TCR beta chain was retrieved from a study of blood T cell repertoires in COVID-19. Turning to the study itself: Donors in the United States, Italy and Spain gave samples during acute or convalescent COVID-19. T cells, B-cell-depleted T cells, or PBMCs provided the cDNA or gDNA that served as material.

The CDR3 loop spans 16 amino acids. Trimming at V came to 3 bases and at J to 5 bases, leaving 11 bases not matched to a gene. Looked up from germline, CDR1 is SGDLS and CDR2 is YYNGEE. Original analysis: From reference gene primer amplification, estimates of nucleated cell counts were derived. TCRdb keeps only in-frame clones here, not all; method: immunoSEQ multiplex PCR. The DNA was the basis for D and trimming; V, J and clone size are from that table. The data hold 110,000 to 150,000 clones, with more than 75% observed a single time. Sequencing used peripheral blood. This chain connects TRBV9 to TRBJ2-1; TRBD1 agrees at 7 bases. The origin of this receptor is a human donor in a cohort sampled during active COVID-19. Here the CDR3 reads CASSALTGAPNNEQFF. The CDR3 DNA reads TGTGCCAGCAGCGCCCTAACAGGGGCCCCAAACAATGAGCAGTTCTTC.